This record looks at one T cell receptor (beta chain) sequence and its context. What it binds is unknown. This CDR3 has 14 residues. Germline V lookup: CDR1 MNHEY, CDR2 SMNVEV (reference sequence). The V gene lost 1 base and the J gene lost 7 bases, with 11 bases spanning the gap. With template switching, a universal primer site was added, and the cDNA carried unique molecular identifiers. TCRdb used MiXCR to reprocess the 5' RACE reads, holding one entry per CDR3 protein. The sample consists of about 240,000 distinct CDR3 sequences, about 10% of them appearing once. The data are from a study of identical twins. Study-level points and caveats: With beta out-of-frame sequences, excess sharing by twins was weaker. Models underestimated TCR alpha sharing (out-of-frame) in monozygotic twins.

The receptor was derived from a man aged 45-65 years in good health. Sequencing used memory T cells sorted from blood. The chain has TRBV27 and TRBJ2-1; D is possibly TRBD2 (6 bases). CDR3 bases: TGTGCCAGCAGTTTATACGGGGGAGCGAATGAGCAGTTCTTC. This translates into CASSLYGGANEQFF.